A single sample gave rise to the 19 T cell receptor beta chains below, sequenced in a study of blood T cell repertoires in COVID-19. Some clones are missing from TCRdb's copy, which holds only in-frame ones; the method was immunoSEQ multiplex PCR. The sample shows 150,000 to 200,000 clones, about 89% of them seen only once. The sample comprised peripheral blood. These receptors originate from a man aged 35-49 years with active or convalescent COVID-19.

This chain joins TRBV5-1 and TRBJ2-3, with D tentatively TRBD1 (5 bases). Trimming pared 0 bases from V and 2 bases from J, leaving 13 bases between. Per the germline V gene, CDR1 is SGHRS and CDR2 is YFSETQ. The length of the CDR3 is 16 residues. The CDR3 DNA sequence: TGCGCCAGCAGCTTGGGGGGCGCGACCCCCACAGATACGCAGTATTTT. It translates to CASSLGGATPTDTQYF.

V is TRBV4-3 and J is TRBJ1-6; 8 bases fit TRBD1. CDR1 is LGHNA, CDR2 YSLEER, per germline. This CDR3 has 18 residues. J was trimmed by 0 bases and V by 5 bases; bases with no gene match: 9. CDR3 sequence reads: CASSKTRQGSSYNSPLHF. The DNA of the CDR3 is TGCGCCAGCAGCAAGACCCGACAGGGGAGCTCCTATAATTCACCCCTCCACTTT.

This CDR3 is CASSFRQVTDTQYF. CDR3 nucleotides: TGTGCCAGCAGCTTTAGGCAGGTCACAGATACGCAGTATTTT. The rearrangement links TRBV7-8 to TRBJ2-3, with D hard to call. The CDR3 consists of 14 residues. V dropped 3 bases and J dropped 2 bases, with 9 bases sitting between them. The germline V gene encodes CDR1 SGHVS and CDR2 FQNEAQ.

The chain carries TRBV28 and TRBJ1-5; TRBD1 might be the D (6 bases). The CDR3 has 16 amino acids. V was cut by 5 bases and J by 3 bases, with 17 bases left in between. Germline V lookup: CDR1 MDHEN, CDR2 SYDVKM. CDR3 residues: CASSTLQGPLNQPQHF. The CDR3 region has the DNA TGTGCCAGCAGTACTCTCCAGGGGCCTCTCAATCAGCCCCAGCATTTT.

About this clone itself: Different DNA sequences within this sample yield the same CDR3. The gene calls are TRBV6-5 and TRBJ1-5, with 11 bases lining up with TRBD1. The CDR3 covers 15 residues. Germline trimming cut 6 bases from V and 4 bases from J; bases unmatched to any gene: 5. Per the germline V gene, CDR1 is MNHEY and CDR2 is SVGAGI. The CDR3 loop reads CASRTGTGGNQPQHF. The CDR3 DNA reads TGTGCCAGCAGAACCGGGACAGGGGGGAATCAGCCCCAGCATTTT.

The chain combines TRBV30 with TRBJ1-1; unclear D gene. The CDR3 consists of 14 residues. V lost 3 bases to trimming and J lost 1 base, with 12 bases between them. CDR1 is GTSNPN and CDR2 is SVGIG in the germline V gene (reference sequence). The DNA of the CDR3 is TGTGCCTGGAGCGCCTTGGGAGGGAACACTGAAGCTTTCTTT. Residues: CAWSALGGNTEAFF. Looking up the rest from reference TRBV30 and TRBJ1-1 gives the full variable domain: SQTIHQWPATLVQPVGSPLSLECTVEGTSNPNLYWYRQAAGRGLQLLFYSVGIGQISSEVPQNLSASRPQDRQFILSSKKLLLSDSGFYLCAWSALGGNTEAFFGQGTRLTVV.

This chain connects TRBV4-2 to TRBJ2-3; maybe TRBD2 (5 bases). V was trimmed by 6 bases and J by 4 bases, leaving 8 bases between them. The V gene's germline CDR1 is LGHNA and CDR2 YNFKEQ. CDR3 length: 12 residues. This CDR3 reads CASRDSADTQYF. The CDR3 DNA is TGTGCCAGCAGGGACTCCGCAGATACGCAGTATTTT.

This clone was found once. This chain joins TRBV2 and TRBJ1-1, with 7 nucleotides matching TRBD1. Germline V CDR1 and CDR2: SNHLY, FYNNEI. With V trimmed by 6 bases and J by 5 bases, 9 bases remained unmatched. This CDR3 spans 14 amino acids. The CDR3 sequence: CASRTHRGGTEAFF. CDR3 sequence (DNA): TGTGCCAGCAGGACGCACAGGGGCGGGACTGAAGCTTTCTTT. The full variable domain, its missing parts supplied by reference TRBV2 and TRBJ1-1, is EPEVTQTPSHQVTQMGQEVILRCVPISNHLYFYWYRQILGQKVEFLVSFYNNEISEKSEIFDDQFSVERPDGSNFTLKIRSTKLEDSAMYFCASRTHRGGTEAFFGQGTRLTVV.

V usage is TRBV7-8 and J usage is TRBJ2-1; 7 nucleotides agree with TRBD2. CDR1 is SGHVS and CDR2 is FQNEAQ in the germline V gene. With V trimmed by 5 bases and J by 1 base, 5 bases remained unmatched. CDR3 size: 15 residues. The CDR3, as DNA: TGTGCCAGCAGCCTCGAGCGGGGTTCCTACAATGAGCAGTTCTTC. As protein: CASSLERGSYNEQFF.

The chain combines TRBV2 with TRBJ2-2; D is possibly TRBD1 (6 bases). CDR3 size: 16 residues. The V end was cut by 5 bases, the J end by 1 base, with 14 bases between. Germline V gene data show CDR1 as SNHLY and CDR2 as FYNNEI. This CDR3 reads CASSLLSTGNTGELFF. CDR3 DNA sequence: TGTGCCAGCAGTTTACTCTCGACAGGGAACACCGGGGAGCTGTTTTTT.

This chain joins TRBV10-3 and TRBJ1-4; D not resolved. Germline V CDR1 and CDR2: ENHRY, SYGVKD. Trimming took 2 bases from V and 10 from J, leaving 17 bases between them. The CDR3 length is 15 residues. The CDR3 sequence is CAISEDVKGGVKLFF. As DNA, the CDR3 is TGTGCCATCAGTGAGGATGTCAAGGGAGGAGTAAAACTGTTTTTT.

The CDR3 bases are TGTGCCAGCAGTTTCGACCCGAACGGGGAAAAACTGTTTTTT. It translates to CASSFDPNGEKLFF. V gene TRBV6-5 combines with J gene TRBJ1-4; D uncertain. Germline V gene lookup returns CDR1 MNHEY and CDR2 SVGAGI. CDR3 length equals 14 residues. V was trimmed by 4 bases and J by 8 bases, leaving 14 bases between them.

The chain uses TRBV6-5 and TRBJ2-5; 8 bases are shared with TRBD1. The CDR3 is 14 residues long. Losses at the gene ends were 6 bases for V and 1 base for J; bases not matched to a gene: 4. Germline V gene data show CDR1 as MNHEY and CDR2 as SVGAGI. The CDR3 sequence: CASSYQGAQETQYF. CDR3 nucleotides: TGTGCCAGCAGCTATCAGGGGGCCCAAGAGACCCAGTACTTC.

The rearrangement links TRBV7-2 to TRBJ2-2; 8 bases agree with TRBD1. From germline, CDR1 is SGHTA and CDR2 FQGNSA. The junction had 3 bases not matched to a gene; V was cut back by 1 base and J by 5 bases. CDR3 length: 15 amino acids. CDR3 amino acids: CASSLGQGATGELFF. DNA for the CDR3: TGTGCCAGCAGCTTAGGGCAGGGGGCAACCGGGGAGCTGTTTTTT.

The V and J genes are TRBV6-6 and TRBJ2-5; 7 nucleotides line up with TRBD1. Germline V CDR1 and CDR2: MNHNY, SVGAGI (reference sequence). The CDR3 runs 16 residues. Unmatched junction bases numbered 9, after V lost 5 bases and J lost 0 bases. CDR3 nucleotide sequence: TGTGCCAGCAGTCCAGGATTGGGACAGCACCAAGAGACCCAGTACTTC. Residues: CASSPGLGQHQETQYF.

The chain carries TRBV2 and TRBJ2-7; 8 positions agree with TRBD1. The V gene end was trimmed by 7 bases and the J gene end by 6 bases; junction bases not matched to a gene: 14. CDR3 length: 15 residues. Germline V gene sequence: CDR1 SNHLY, CDR2 FYNNEI. Here the CDR3 DNA reads TGTGCCAGCACCGAAGGGGGGCAGGGGGCTGGCGAGCAGTACTTC. Protein sequence: CASTEGGQGAGEQYF.

For the CDR3, the DNA is TGTGCCAGCACTCCCGGACAGAAGACTGAAGCTTTCTTT. It translates to CASTPGQKTEAFF. This chain connects TRBV12-3 or TRBV12-4 to TRBJ1-1; perhaps TRBD1 as D (6 bases). The CDR3 loop spans 13 amino acids. Trimming cost V 7 bases and J 5 bases, with 14 bases left between them.

The chain couples TRBV27 to TRBJ1-4; TRBD1 matches at 7 bases. This CDR3 is 13 amino acids long. Trimming cost V 7 bases and J 7 bases; bases outside gene matches: 6. CDR1 is MNHEY, CDR2 SMNVEV, per germline (reference sequence). The CDR3 sequence is CASTRTGSEKLFF. The DNA of the CDR3 is TGTGCCAGCACCCGGACAGGAAGTGAAAAACTGTTTTTT.

The chain couples TRBV19 to TRBJ2-7; D remains ambiguous. CDR3 length: 14 residues. Trimming left V 5 bases short and J 3 bases short, with 14 bases between. Germline V CDR1 and CDR2: LNHDA, SQIVND (reference sequence). CDR3 sequence (DNA): TGTGCCAGTAGTTCGACACTTATTAGCTACGAGCAGTACTTC. It specifies CASSSTLISYEQYF.